This T cell receptor beta chain was observed in a study of T cells in Graves' hyperthyroidism and ophthalmopathy. Whole-study context: Peripheral blood draws took place at initial diagnosis, ahead of any treatment.

Trimming shortened V by 2 bases and J by 9 bases, and 16 bases separated the two germline ends. This CDR3 is built from 15 residues. Germline lookup yields CDR1 KGHDR and CDR2 SFDVKD. Amplified TCR beta CDR3 regions came from RNA transcripts. The HTBI set primed first-round TCR CDR3 RT-PCR. TCRdb used MiXCR to reprocess the multiplex PCR reads, holding one entry per CDR3 protein. The sample yields roughly 700,000 distinct CDR3 sequences, approximately 15% seen once. This clonotype showed up many times. What it binds is unknown. Study-wide results and caveats: Peripheral blood also featured most of the thyroid clonotypes expanded above 0.001. The model foresaw ophthalmopathy a median roughly 6 months prior to onset.

The J gene is TRBJ2-1, the V gene TRBV24-1; no clear D gene. The TCR was taken from a woman aged 18-29 years with Graves' hyperthyroidism. Specimen: blood. This CDR3 reads CATSDWEPSDGEQFF. The CDR3 bases are TGTGCCACCAGTGATTGGGAACCTAGTGACGGTGAGCAGTTCTTC.